The source of this TCR beta chain is a study of T cell responses to AZD1222 COVID-19 vaccine. Study-level points and caveats: The study sampled repertoires only after the peak T cell response. Targets within unmutated variant regions were reportedly found for nearly half of spike-specific TCRs. Seropositive status at baseline applied to only five to seven AZD1222 recipients.

Data came from immunoSEQ multiplex PCR; TCRdb stores just in-frame clones and leaves some out. The profile covers 95,000 to 150,000 clones, with 92% appearing a single time and about 8% taken by the ten largest. The CDR3 contains 16 residues. CDR1 MNHNS and CDR2 SASEGT come from the germline V gene. Trimming pared 1 base from V and 3 bases from J, leaving 16 bases between. As concerns this clone: What it binds is unknown.

J is TRBJ2-7 and V is TRBV6-1; D might be TRBD2 (6 bases). The sequencing here drew on peripheral blood, taken 28 days after the second AZD1222 dose. This receptor was taken from an adult who received the AZD1222 COVID-19 vaccine. In DNA, the CDR3 is TGTGCCAGCAGTGAAGGAGCCGCTTTGGGAGGCTACGAGCAGTACTTC. As protein: CASSEGAALGGYEQYF.